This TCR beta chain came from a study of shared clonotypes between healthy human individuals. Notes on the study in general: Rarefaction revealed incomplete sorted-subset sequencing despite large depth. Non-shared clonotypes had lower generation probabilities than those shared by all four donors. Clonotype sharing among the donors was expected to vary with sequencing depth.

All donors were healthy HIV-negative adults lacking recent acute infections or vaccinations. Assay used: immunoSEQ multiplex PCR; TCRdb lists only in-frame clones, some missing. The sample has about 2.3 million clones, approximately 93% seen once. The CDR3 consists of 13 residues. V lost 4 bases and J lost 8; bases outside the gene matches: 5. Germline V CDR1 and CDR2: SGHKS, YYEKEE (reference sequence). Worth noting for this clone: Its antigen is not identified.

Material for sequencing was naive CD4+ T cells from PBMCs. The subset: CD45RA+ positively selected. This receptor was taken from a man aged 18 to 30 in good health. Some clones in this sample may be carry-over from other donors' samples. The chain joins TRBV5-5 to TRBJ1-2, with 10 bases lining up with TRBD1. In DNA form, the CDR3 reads TGTGCCAGCAGCCCACGGGACAGGGGAGGCTACACCTTC. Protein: CASSPRDRGGYTF.